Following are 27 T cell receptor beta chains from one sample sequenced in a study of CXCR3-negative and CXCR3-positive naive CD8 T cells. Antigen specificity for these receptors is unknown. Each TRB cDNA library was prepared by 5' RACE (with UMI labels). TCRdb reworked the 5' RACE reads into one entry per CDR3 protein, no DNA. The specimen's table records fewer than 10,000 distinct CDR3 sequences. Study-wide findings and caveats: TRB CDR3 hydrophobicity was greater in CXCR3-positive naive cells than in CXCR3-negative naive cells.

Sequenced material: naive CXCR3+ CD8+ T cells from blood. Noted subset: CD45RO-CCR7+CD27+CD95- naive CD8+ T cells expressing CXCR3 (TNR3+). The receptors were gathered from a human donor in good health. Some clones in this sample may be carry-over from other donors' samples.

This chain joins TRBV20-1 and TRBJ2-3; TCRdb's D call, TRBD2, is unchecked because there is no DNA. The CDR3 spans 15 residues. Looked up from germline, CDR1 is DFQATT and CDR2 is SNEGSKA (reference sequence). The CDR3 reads CSAPRSGVGTDTQYF.

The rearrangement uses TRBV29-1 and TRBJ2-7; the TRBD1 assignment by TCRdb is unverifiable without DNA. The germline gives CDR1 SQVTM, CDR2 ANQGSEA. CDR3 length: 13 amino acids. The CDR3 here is CSVEQGFPYEQYF.

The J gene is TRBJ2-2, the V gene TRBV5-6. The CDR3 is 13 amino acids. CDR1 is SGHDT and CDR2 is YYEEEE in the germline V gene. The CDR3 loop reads CASSLQVAGELFF.

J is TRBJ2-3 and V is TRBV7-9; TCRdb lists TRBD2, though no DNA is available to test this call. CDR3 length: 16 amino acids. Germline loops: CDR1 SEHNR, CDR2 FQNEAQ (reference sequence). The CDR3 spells CASSSPDKARPDTQYF.

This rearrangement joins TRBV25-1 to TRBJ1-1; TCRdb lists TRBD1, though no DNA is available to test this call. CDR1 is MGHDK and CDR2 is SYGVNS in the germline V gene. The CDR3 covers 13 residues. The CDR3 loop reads CASRQGLNTEAFF.

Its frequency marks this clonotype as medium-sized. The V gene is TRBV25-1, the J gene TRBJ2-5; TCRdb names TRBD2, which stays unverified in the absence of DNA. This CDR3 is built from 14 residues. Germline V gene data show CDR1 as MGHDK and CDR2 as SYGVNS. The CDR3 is CASSDLGLEETQYF.

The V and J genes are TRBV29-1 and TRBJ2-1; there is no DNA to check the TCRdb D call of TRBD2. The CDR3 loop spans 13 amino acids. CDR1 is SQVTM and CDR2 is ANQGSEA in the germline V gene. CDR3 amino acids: CSAGTSGSNEQFF.

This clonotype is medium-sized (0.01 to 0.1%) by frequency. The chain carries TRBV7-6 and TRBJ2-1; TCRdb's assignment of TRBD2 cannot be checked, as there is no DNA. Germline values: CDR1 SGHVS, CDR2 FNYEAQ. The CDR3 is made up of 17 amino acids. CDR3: CASSSHPDSPLYNEQFF.

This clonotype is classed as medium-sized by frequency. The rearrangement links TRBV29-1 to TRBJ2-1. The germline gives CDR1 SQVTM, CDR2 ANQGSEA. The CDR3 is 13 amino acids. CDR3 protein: CSAVYSSYNEQFF.

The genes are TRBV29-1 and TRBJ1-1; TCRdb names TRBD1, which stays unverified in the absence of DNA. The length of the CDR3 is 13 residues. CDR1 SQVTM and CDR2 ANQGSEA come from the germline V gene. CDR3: CSVEPQGYTEAFF.

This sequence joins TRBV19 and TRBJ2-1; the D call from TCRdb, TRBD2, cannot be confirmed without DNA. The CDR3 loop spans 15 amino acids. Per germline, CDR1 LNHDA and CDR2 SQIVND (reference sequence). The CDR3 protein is CASRQLAGGNNEQFF.

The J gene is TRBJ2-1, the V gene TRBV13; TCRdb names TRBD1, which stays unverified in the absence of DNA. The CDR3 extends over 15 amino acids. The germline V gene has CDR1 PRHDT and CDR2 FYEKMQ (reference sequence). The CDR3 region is CASSADRGTYNEQFF.

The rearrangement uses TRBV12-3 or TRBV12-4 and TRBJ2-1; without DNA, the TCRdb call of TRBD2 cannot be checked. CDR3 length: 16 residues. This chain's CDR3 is CASVGAGTSGIYVQFF.

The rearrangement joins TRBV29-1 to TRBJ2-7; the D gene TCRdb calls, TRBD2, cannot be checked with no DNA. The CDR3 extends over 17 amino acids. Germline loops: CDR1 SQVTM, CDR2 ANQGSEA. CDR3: CSVESYSRELKPYEQYF.

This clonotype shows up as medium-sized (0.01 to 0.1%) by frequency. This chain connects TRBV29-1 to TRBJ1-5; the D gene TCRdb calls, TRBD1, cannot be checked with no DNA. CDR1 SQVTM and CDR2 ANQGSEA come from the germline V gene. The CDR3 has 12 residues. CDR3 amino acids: CTQLRGHQPQHF.

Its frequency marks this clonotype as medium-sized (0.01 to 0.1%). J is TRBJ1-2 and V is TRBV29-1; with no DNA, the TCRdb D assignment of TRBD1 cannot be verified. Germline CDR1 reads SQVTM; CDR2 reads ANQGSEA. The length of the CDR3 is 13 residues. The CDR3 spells CSVVDTVTYGYTF. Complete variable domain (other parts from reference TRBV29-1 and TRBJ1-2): SAVISQKPSRDICQRGTSLTIQCQVDSQVTMMFWYRQQPGQSLTLIATANQGSEATYESGFVIDKFPISRPNLTFSTLTVSNMSPEDSSIYLCSVVDTVTYGYTFGSGTRLTVV.

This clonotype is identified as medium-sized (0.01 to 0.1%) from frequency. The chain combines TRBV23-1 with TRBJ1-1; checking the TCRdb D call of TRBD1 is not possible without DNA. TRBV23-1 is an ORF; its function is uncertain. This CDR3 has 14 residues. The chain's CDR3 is CASSRLRGNTEAFF.

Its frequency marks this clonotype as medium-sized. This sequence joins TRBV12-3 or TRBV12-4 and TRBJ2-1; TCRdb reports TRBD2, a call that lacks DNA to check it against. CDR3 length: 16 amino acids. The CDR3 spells CASSPLAGGSYNEQFF.

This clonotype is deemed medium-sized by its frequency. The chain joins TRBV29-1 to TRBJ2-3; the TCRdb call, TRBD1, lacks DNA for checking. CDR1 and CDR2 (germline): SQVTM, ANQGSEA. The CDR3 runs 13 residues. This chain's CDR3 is CSVTDRGGDTQYF.

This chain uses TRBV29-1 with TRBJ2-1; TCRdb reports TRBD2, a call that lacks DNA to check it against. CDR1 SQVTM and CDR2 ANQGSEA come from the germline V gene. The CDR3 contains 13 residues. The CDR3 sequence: CSVALGLSYEQFF.

The CDR3 region is CSVEGGLGTSGNPQGEQYF. The genes are TRBV29-1 and TRBJ2-7; TCRdb proposes TRBD2, but this gene call is untestable without DNA. The CDR3 spans 19 residues. Germline CDR1 reads SQVTM; CDR2 reads ANQGSEA.

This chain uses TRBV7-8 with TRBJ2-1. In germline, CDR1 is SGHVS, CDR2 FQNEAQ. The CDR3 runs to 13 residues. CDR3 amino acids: CASSKKVHNEQFF.

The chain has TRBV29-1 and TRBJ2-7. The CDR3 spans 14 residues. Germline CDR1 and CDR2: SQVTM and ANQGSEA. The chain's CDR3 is CSVIEVGSSYEQYF.

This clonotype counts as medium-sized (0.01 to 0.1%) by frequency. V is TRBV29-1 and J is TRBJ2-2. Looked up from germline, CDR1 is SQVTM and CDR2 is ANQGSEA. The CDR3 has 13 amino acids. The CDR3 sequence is CSVGDLNTGELFF.

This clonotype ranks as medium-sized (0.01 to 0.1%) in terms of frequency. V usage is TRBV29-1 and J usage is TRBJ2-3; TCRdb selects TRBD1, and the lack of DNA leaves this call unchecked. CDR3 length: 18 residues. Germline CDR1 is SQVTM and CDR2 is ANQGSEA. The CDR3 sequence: CSVGGFRGPRVTTDTQYF.

The CDR3 sequence is CSVEGRQPWQFF. The V and J genes are TRBV29-1 and TRBJ2-1; with no DNA, the TCRdb D assignment of TRBD1 cannot be verified. Germline V gene sequence: CDR1 SQVTM, CDR2 ANQGSEA. This CDR3 comprises 12 residues.

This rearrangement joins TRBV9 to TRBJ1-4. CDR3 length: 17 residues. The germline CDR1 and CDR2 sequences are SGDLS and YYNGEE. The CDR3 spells CASSEQGRATGGEKLFF.